This TCR beta chain was found in a study of liver allograft versus peripheral blood T cells (dated by TCRdb to 2020 to 2022). In the study overall: In liver transplant recipients, the study looked at T cell receptor repertoires in the peripheral blood and set them against the repertoires found within the transplanted livers.

Overall results and qualifications from the work: T cell receptor repertoires inside liver allografts were reported to differ from those detected in peripheral blood.

Sequencing was performed on an Illumina MiSeq. The public reads were reprocessed in TCRdb via fastp at Q25 and MiXCR, keeping in-frame beta chains. All rows with the same CDR3 protein become a single entry with the most common DNA and genes. The sample profile shows 5,000 to 6,500 distinct CDR3 sequences; 13% to 15% of them were found once. The top ten constitute 2.5% to 3% of the sample. This clonotype qualifies as medium-sized (0.01 to 0.1%). What antigen it recognizes has not been identified. Base qualities are missing; no much larger clone stands one base away. Sequences MNHEY (CDR1) and SVGAGI (CDR2) are obtained from the germline V gene. The V end loses 6 bases and the J end loses 4 bases, and a stretch of 15 bases separates them. From cysteine to phenylalanine, the CDR3 is 14 amino acids long. Just the 42-base CDR3 DNA is kept, in frame starting at base 1.

The chain couples TRBV6-5 to TRBJ1-1, with TRBD1 as a weak D call on 5 bases. This clonotype was sampled from a human patient who had a liver transplant. Following a transplant, a fraction of the T cells may be traceable to the graft donor. The sequenced DNA: TGTGCCAGCAGCCGCGGGTGGGGGAGCACTGAAGCTTTCTTT. It translates as CASSRGWGSTEAFF.